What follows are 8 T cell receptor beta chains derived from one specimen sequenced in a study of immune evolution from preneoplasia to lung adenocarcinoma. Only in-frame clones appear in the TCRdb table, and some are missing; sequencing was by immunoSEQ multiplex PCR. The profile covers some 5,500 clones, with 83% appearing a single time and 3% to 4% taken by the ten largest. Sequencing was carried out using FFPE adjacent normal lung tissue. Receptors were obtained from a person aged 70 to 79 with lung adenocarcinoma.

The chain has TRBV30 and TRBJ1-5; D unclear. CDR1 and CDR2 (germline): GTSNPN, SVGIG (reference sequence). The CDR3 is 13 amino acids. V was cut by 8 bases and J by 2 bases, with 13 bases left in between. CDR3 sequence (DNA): TGTGCCCCTCCGGGTAGCGGCAATCAGCCCCAGCATTTT. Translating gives CAPPGSGNQPQHF. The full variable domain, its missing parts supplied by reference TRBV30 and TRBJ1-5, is SQTIHQWPATLVQPVGSPLSLECTVEGTSNPNLYWYRQAAGRGLQLLFYSVGIGQISSEVPQNLSASRPQDRQFILSSKKLLLSDSGFYLCAPPGSGNQPQHFGDGTRLSIL.

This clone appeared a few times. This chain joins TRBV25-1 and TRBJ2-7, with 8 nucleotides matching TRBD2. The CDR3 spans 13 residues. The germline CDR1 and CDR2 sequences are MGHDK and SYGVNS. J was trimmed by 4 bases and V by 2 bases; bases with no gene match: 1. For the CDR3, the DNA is TGTGCCAGCAGTGAAGGCGGGGGGTACGAGCAGTACTTC. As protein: CASSEGGGYEQYF.

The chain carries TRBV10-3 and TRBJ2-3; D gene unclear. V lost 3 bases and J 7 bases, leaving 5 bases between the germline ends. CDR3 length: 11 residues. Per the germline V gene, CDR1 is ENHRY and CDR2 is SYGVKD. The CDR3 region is CAISERNTQYF. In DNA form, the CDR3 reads TGTGCCATCAGTGAAAGAAATACGCAGTATTTT.

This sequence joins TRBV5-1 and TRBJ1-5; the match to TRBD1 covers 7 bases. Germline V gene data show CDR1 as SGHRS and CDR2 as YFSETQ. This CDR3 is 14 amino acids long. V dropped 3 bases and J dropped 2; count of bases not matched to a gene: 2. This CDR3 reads CASSSGTGNQPQHF. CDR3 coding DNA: TGCGCCAGCAGCTCCGGGACAGGCAATCAGCCCCAGCATTTT.

CDR3 protein: CAWSKEGTTNSPLHF. In DNA, the CDR3 is TGTGCCTGGAGTAAAGAGGGAACCACTAATTCACCCCTCCACTTT. The chain combines TRBV30 with TRBJ1-6; D remains unclear. V lost 2 bases, J lost 6 bases, and 14 bases lay in between. The length of the CDR3 is 15 residues. Germline V lookup: CDR1 GTSNPN, CDR2 SVGIG (reference sequence). Supplemented by reference TRBV30 and TRBJ1-6, the full variable domain reads SQTIHQWPATLVQPVGSPLSLECTVEGTSNPNLYWYRQAAGRGLQLLFYSVGIGQISSEVPQNLSASRPQDRQFILSSKKLLLSDSGFYLCAWSKEGTTNSPLHFGNGTRLTVT.

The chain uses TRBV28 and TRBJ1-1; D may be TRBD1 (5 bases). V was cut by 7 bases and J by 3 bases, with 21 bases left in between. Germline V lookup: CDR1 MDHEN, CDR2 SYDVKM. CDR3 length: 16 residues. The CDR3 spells CASNPTSGLGHTEAFF. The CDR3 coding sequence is TGTGCCAGCAACCCCACTTCCGGGCTGGGACACACTGAAGCTTTCTTT. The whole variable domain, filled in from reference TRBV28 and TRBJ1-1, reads DVKVTQSSRYLVKRTGEKVFLECVQDMDHENMFWYRQDPGLGLRLIYFSYDVKMKEKGDIPEGYSVSREKKERFSLILESASTNQTSMYLCASNPTSGLGHTEAFFGQGTRLTVV.

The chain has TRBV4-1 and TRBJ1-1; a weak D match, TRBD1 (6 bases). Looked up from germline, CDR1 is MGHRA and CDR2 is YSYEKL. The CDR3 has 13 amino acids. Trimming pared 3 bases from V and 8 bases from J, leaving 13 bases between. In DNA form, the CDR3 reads TGCGCCAGCAGCCAGGGTTACAGGGAGGAAGCTTTCTTT. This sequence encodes CASSQGYREEAFF.

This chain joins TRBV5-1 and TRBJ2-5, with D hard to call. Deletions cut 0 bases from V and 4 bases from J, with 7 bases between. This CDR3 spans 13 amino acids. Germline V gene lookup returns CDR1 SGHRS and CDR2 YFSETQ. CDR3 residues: CASSLGDRETQYF. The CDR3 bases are TGCGCCAGCAGCTTGGGAGACCGAGAGACCCAGTACTTC.